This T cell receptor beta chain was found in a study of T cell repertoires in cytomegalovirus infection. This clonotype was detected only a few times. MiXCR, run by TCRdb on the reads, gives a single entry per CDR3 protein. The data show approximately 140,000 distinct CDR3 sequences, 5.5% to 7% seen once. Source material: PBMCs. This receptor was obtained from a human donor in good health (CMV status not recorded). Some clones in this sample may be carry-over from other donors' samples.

CDR3 loop: CASSLSGFVGNEQFF. CDR3 bases: TGCGCCAGCAGCTTGTCTGGGTTTGTGGGGAATGAGCAGTTCTTC. The chain carries TRBV5-1 and TRBJ2-1; D gene unclear. In germline, CDR1 is SGHRS, CDR2 YFSETQ. This CDR3 has 15 residues. Trimming pared 1 base from V and 7 bases from J, leaving 15 bases between.